This TCR beta chain originates from a study of PD-1 blockade in classical Hodgkin lymphoma. Overall study results and limits: When set against healthy donors, newly diagnosed patients were reported to show lower baseline TCR diversity. For complete responders, baseline diversity was comparable to that of newly diagnosed patients. The CD4+ diversity rise by C4D1 was clearest in complete responders.

Each and every patient relapsed after autologous stem cell transplantation, and patients got differing brentuximab vedotin exposure. Under best response, outcomes were complete response, partial response or progressive disease. The assay was immunoSEQ multiplex PCR, and TCRdb's table has in-frame clones only and misses some. Of about 63,000 clones in the sample, 70% to 90% were seen once. Germline loops: CDR1 KGHSH, CDR2 LQKENI. The length of the CDR3 is 16 residues. V shed 2 bases and J 1 base; nucleotides not matched to a gene: 6. On this clone itself: Its specificity is unknown.

The TCR comes from a human donor with classical Hodgkin lymphoma. Sequences were derived from peripheral blood mononuclear cells (PBMCs), sampled before the second cycle of nivolumab. The chain is built from TRBV18 and TRBJ2-5, with 8 bases fitting TRBD2. This CDR3 reads CASSPASGLAQETQYF. CDR3 coding DNA: TGTGCCAGCTCACCAGCTAGCGGGTTAGCCCAAGAGACCCAGTACTTC.